This TCR beta chain was obtained from a study of cytomegalovirus exposure and HLA in healthy donors. Study details: Falling in the Caucasian-associated ancestry cluster were about four fifths of 398 genotyped donors. Study-wide findings and caveats: The authors later linked a missense DCLRE1C variant to TCR beta V- and J-gene trimming. The sole available immune exposure information was CMV serostatus.

With 60 Vbeta and 13 Jbeta primers, the PCR was carried out. Sequenced by immunoSEQ multiplex PCR; TCRdb stores in-frame clones only, minus some. Of around 40,000 clones listed, about 60% are singletons. As concerns this clone: Its antigen is unknown.

This sequence originates from a human donor in good health. Sequencing was performed on PBMCs.

The CDR3 reads CASSSRDRGLRTNEKLFF. CDR3 in DNA: TGTGCCAGCAGCAGCCGGGACAGGGGGCTTCGCACTAATGAAAAACTGTTTTTT. The V and J genes are TRBV7-2 and TRBJ1-4; 12 positions agree with TRBD1. The CDR3 loop spans 18 amino acids. J lost 2 bases, V lost 5 bases, and 9 bases had no gene match. The germline CDR1 and CDR2 sequences are SGHTA and FQGNSA.